Below, 4 T cell receptor beta chains from the same sample are listed, as sequenced in a study of T-cell reconstitution after alpha-beta-depleted transplantation in children. A TCRbeta library incorporating unique molecular identifiers was prepared. TCRdb independently ran MiXCR on the PCR reads; one entry per CDR3 protein. The repertoire holds about 300,000 distinct CDR3 sequences, about 9.4% seen once, with 7.5% in the top ten. Sample: PBMCs, taken before TCRalphabeta/CD19-depleted stem cell transplant. All receptors derive from a boy under two years old with acute myeloid leukemia, due to receive a stem cell transplant.

This chain uses TRBV4-2 with TRBJ2-7; 7 bases fit TRBD1. V was clipped by 2 bases and J by 5 bases; unmatched bases: 6. Germline V gives CDR1 LGHNA, CDR2 YNFKEQ. The CDR3 spans 14 residues. The CDR3 DNA reads TGTGCCAGCAGCCAACTCCGGGACAGTGACGAGCAGTACTTC. Translation: CASSQLRDSDEQYF.

The sample holds a few counts of this clonotype. The chain combines TRBV24-1 with TRBJ1-1; D perhaps matches TRBD1 (5 bases). Trimming took off 4 bases at V and 3 bases at J, with 17 bases between the two ends. This CDR3 has 16 residues. The germline gives CDR1 KGHDR, CDR2 SFDVKD. In DNA form, the CDR3 reads TGTGCCACCAGTGAACCCCCGGGACTTCGAGACACTGAAGCTTTCTTT. This sequence encodes CATSEPPGLRDTEAFF.

This chain connects TRBV7-9 to TRBJ2-5; D is perhaps TRBD1 or TRBD2 (5 bases each). The germline V gene encodes CDR1 SEHNR and CDR2 FQNEAQ (reference sequence). V was cut by 3 bases and J by 6 bases, with 17 bases left in between. The CDR3 loop spans 15 amino acids. In nucleotides, the CDR3 is TGTGCCAGCAGCTTTCGGGCAGGGAGCGAAAAGACCCAGTACTTC. Its protein is CASSFRAGSEKTQYF.

This clonotype was found many times. The chain couples TRBV6-5 to TRBJ2-3; D call uncertain. Germline CDR1 and CDR2: MNHEY and SVGAGI. This CDR3 is built from 15 residues. Deletions cut 2 bases from V and 3 bases from J, with 12 bases between. The CDR3 DNA sequence: TGTGCCAGCAGTTACCCGATTCAAGGGACAGATACGCAGTATTTT. Translated: CASSYPIQGTDTQYF.